Listed here are 30 T cell receptor beta chains from one sample, sequenced in a study of blood T cell repertoires in COVID-19. The data were produced by immunoSEQ multiplex PCR, yet TCRdb's version contains in-frame clones alone and is incomplete. The table lists over 200,000 clones, roughly nine tenths of them singletons. The sequenced sample consisted of peripheral blood. All receptors derive from a man aged 40-55 years with active or convalescent COVID-19.

The V and J genes are TRBV2 and TRBJ1-2, with TRBD1 as a possible D gene (6 bases). Trimming cost V 4 bases and J 14 bases, with 11 bases left between them. The CDR3 runs 10 residues. Per germline, CDR1 SNHLY and CDR2 FYNNEI. CDR3: CASSVTGTTF. The CDR3 bases are TGTGCCAGCAGTGTAACCGGGACAACCTTC.

The chain combines TRBV4-1 with TRBJ1-1, with 8 bases that match TRBD1. This CDR3 is built from 14 residues. J lost 4 bases, V lost 4 bases, and 5 bases had no gene match. Germline assignment: CDR1 MGHRA and CDR2 YSYEKL. The CDR3 loop is CASSRQTGATEAFF. DNA for the CDR3: TGCGCCAGCAGCCGGCAGACAGGGGCCACTGAAGCTTTCTTT.

The chain links TRBV19 to TRBJ2-1, with D uncertain. Germline values: CDR1 LNHDA, CDR2 SQIVND (reference sequence). The V end was cut by 2 bases, the J end by 1 base, with 18 bases between. The CDR3 runs to 18 residues. Here the CDR3 reads CASSISSLARNSYNEQFF. In DNA, the CDR3 is TGTGCCAGTAGTATAAGTAGTCTCGCCAGGAATTCCTACAATGAGCAGTTCTTC. Based on the CDR3 plus reference TRBV19 and TRBJ2-1, the full variable domain is DGGITQSPKYLFRKEGQNVTLSCEQNLNHDAMYWYRQDPGQGLRLIYYSQIVNDFQKGDIAEGYSVSREKKESFPLTVTSAQKNPTAFYLCASSISSLARNSYNEQFFGPGTRLTVL.

This clone has a handful of counts. The rearrangement joins TRBV19 to TRBJ2-7; 8 bases fit TRBD1. The CDR3 length is 16 residues. Germline CDR1 reads LNHDA; CDR2 reads SQIVND (reference sequence). V lost 5 bases and J lost 3; bases outside the gene matches: 12. For the CDR3, the DNA is TGTGCCAGTAGTTCCCTCCCCCGGGACAGGAGCTACGAGCAGTACTTC. Its protein product is CASSSLPRDRSYEQYF. The complete variable domain, with remaining parts taken from reference TRBV19 and TRBJ2-7, reads DGGITQSPKYLFRKEGQNVTLSCEQNLNHDAMYWYRQDPGQGLRLIYYSQIVNDFQKGDIAEGYSVSREKKESFPLTVTSAQKNPTAFYLCASSSLPRDRSYEQYFGPGTRLTVT.

The chain joins TRBV7-3 to TRBJ1-1; D uncertain. Germline V gene data show CDR1 as SGHTA and CDR2 as FQGTGA. This CDR3 has 13 amino acids. V lost 3 bases to trimming and J lost 5 bases, with 10 bases between them. CDR3 sequence reads: CASSFVRGTEAFF. DNA of the CDR3: TGTGCCAGCAGCTTTGTTAGAGGTACTGAAGCTTTCTTT.

The chain joins TRBV4-2 to TRBJ2-1; no clear D gene. V shed 0 bases and J shed 0 bases, with 9 bases lying between them. The CDR3 is 16 residues long. Germline loops: CDR1 LGHNA, CDR2 YNFKEQ. The CDR3 here is CASSQEVLSSYNEQFF. The CDR3 nucleotides read TGTGCCAGCAGCCAAGAGGTGTTGAGCTCCTACAATGAGCAGTTCTTC.

The count of this clone is one. This chain links TRBV27 with TRBJ1-5; D is undetermined. This CDR3 is 16 amino acids long. Per the germline V gene, CDR1 is MNHEY and CDR2 is SMNVEV (reference sequence). Trimming took 4 bases from V and 0 from J, leaving 13 bases between them. The CDR3 DNA reads as TGTGCCAGCAGTTCCCTAGATCCTTATAGCAATCAGCCCCAGCATTTT. Translated: CASSSLDPYSNQPQHF.

The chain has TRBV18 and TRBJ1-6; 8 bases fit TRBD1. The CDR3 is 14 amino acids. The junction had 3 bases not matched to a gene; V was cut back by 6 bases and J by 5 bases. Germline-derived CDR1 and CDR2 are KGHSH and LQKENI. CDR3 bases: TGTGCCAGCTCCGTGGGACAGGATAATTCACCCCTCCACTTT. Its translation: CASSVGQDNSPLHF.

The chain carries TRBV3-1 (or the pseudogene TRBV3-2) and TRBJ1-1; D might be TRBD1 (6 bases). The CDR3 extends over 14 amino acids. Germline V gene data show CDR1 as LGHDT and CDR2 as YNNKEL (reference sequence). Deletions cut 3 bases from V and 4 bases from J, with 12 bases between. The CDR3 region is CASSHQGPSTEAFF. The CDR3 DNA is TGTGCCAGCAGCCACCAGGGGCCGAGCACTGAAGCTTTCTTT.

The rearrangement links TRBV7-8 to TRBJ1-2; 9 positions match TRBD1. This CDR3 is built from 15 residues. Trimming cost V 3 bases and J 8 bases; bases outside gene matches: 10. Germline V lookup: CDR1 SGHVS, CDR2 FQNEAQ. The CDR3 here is CASSLSDRGRRGYTF. In DNA, the CDR3 is TGTGCCAGCAGCTTGTCCGACAGGGGGAGAAGAGGCTACACCTTC.

The rearrangement joins TRBV9 to TRBJ2-1, with 12 nucleotides matching TRBD2. J lost 0 bases, V lost 3 bases, and 10 bases had no gene match. The CDR3 contains 19 residues. Germline CDR1 is SGDLS and CDR2 is YYNGEE. CDR3 in DNA: TGTGCCAGCAGCGAGGGGCTAGCGGGAGGGCTCTTCTCCTACAATGAGCAGTTCTTC. The encoded protein is CASSEGLAGGLFSYNEQFF.

The V call is TRBV3-1 (or the pseudogene TRBV3-2), the J call TRBJ1-1; D is undetermined. Between the trimmed V and J ends, which lost 1 base and 5 bases, there was a span of 11 bases. The CDR3 runs 14 residues. The germline gives CDR1 LGHDT, CDR2 YNNKEL (reference sequence). CDR3 sequence: CASSQALEATEAFF. CDR3 in DNA: TGTGCCAGCAGCCAAGCCCTTGAAGCGACTGAAGCTTTCTTT.

This chain uses TRBV5-1 with TRBJ2-7; 9 bases fit TRBD1. Germline V CDR1 and CDR2: SGHRS, YFSETQ. This CDR3 has 14 residues. With V trimmed by 3 bases and J by 6 bases, 7 bases remained unmatched. CDR3 coding DNA: TGCGCCAGCAGCTCGACAGGGGGAAAGGTCGAGCAGTACTTC. Its translation is CASSSTGGKVEQYF.

The genes are TRBV5-6 and TRBJ1-1, with 8 bases aligning to TRBD1. The junction had 7 bases not matched to a gene; V was cut back by 5 bases and J by 4 bases. The CDR3 is 14 residues long. Germline-derived CDR1 and CDR2 are SGHDT and YYEEEE. This chain's CDR3 is CASRTRQGRTEAFF. The CDR3 DNA is TGTGCCAGCAGGACAAGACAGGGGCGCACTGAAGCTTTCTTT.

J is TRBJ2-3 and V is TRBV7-9, with 13 bases lining up with TRBD2. V trimming: 4 bases; J trimming: 5 bases; junction bases outside the gene matches: 6. CDR1 SEHNR and CDR2 FQNEAQ come from the germline V gene (reference sequence). CDR3 size: 16 residues. CDR3 nucleotide sequence: TGTGCCAGCAGCTCCACCGGGACTAGCGGGAAAGATACGCAGTATTTT. Its protein is CASSSTGTSGKDTQYF. Combining the CDR3 with reference TRBV7-9 and TRBJ2-3 gives the whole variable domain DTGVSQNPRHKITKRGQNVTFRCDPISEHNRLYWYRQTLGQGPEFLTYFQNEAQLEKSRLLSDRFSAERPKGSFSTLEIQRTEQGDSAMYLCASSSTGTSGKDTQYFGPGTRLTVL.

A few counts support this clone. This sequence joins TRBV4-2 and TRBJ2-1, with 9 bases that match TRBD2. Germline loops: CDR1 LGHNA, CDR2 YNFKEQ. This CDR3 region has 16 residues. J gave up 4 bases and V 4 bases, and 8 bases lay outside the gene matches. The CDR3 DNA reads TGTGCCAGCAGCCCCCAGCTAGCGGGGCCTTACAATGAGCAGTTCTTC. It is translated as CASSPQLAGPYNEQFF.

In this sample, this clone is medium-sized (0.01 to 0.1%). V and J are TRBV4-2 and TRBJ1-5; a possible D gene is TRBD1 (5 bases). Trimming left V 4 bases short and J 0 bases short, with 10 bases between. The CDR3 runs to 15 residues. The germline CDR1 and CDR2 sequences are LGHNA and YNFKEQ. The CDR3 protein is CASSPRDYSNQPQHF. CDR3 sequence (DNA): TGTGCCAGCAGCCCAAGGGACTATAGCAATCAGCCCCAGCATTTT.

J is TRBJ2-3 and V is TRBV30, with 10 bases matching TRBD2. CDR3 size: 14 residues. In germline, CDR1 is GTSNPN, CDR2 SVGIG (reference sequence). V dropped 5 bases and J dropped 5; count of bases not matched to a gene: 7. This CDR3 reads CAWGGTSVEDTQYF. In DNA, the CDR3 is TGTGCCTGGGGGGGGACTAGCGTTGAAGATACGCAGTATTTT.

The chain employs TRBV5-6 and TRBJ1-2, with D maybe TRBD1 (5 bases). The CDR3 is made up of 13 amino acids. Trimming removed 4 bases at V and 7 bases at J, with 14 bases between. The germline V gene has CDR1 SGHDT and CDR2 YYEEEE. The CDR3 DNA is TGTGCCAGCAGCCATAACCGGCAGGGTGGCTACACCTTC. It yields the protein CASSHNRQGGYTF.

The chain is built from TRBV6-2 or TRBV6-3 and TRBJ2-2; possible D gene TRBD2, 6 bases. This CDR3 is built from 15 residues. The V end lost 5 bases, the J end lost 7 bases, and 17 bases lay between the germline ends. The germline gives CDR1 MNHEY, CDR2 SVGEGT. CDR3 region: CASSRRDSHGGELFF. The CDR3 DNA reads as TGTGCCAGCAGTCGCAGGGACTCCCACGGCGGGGAGCTGTTTTTT.

V usage is TRBV3-1 (or the pseudogene TRBV3-2) and J usage is TRBJ2-1, with D hard to call. Germline V lookup: CDR1 LGHDT, CDR2 YNNKEL (reference sequence). V gave up 5 bases and J gave up 10 bases, with 15 bases separating them. This CDR3 contains 13 residues. The DNA of the CDR3 is TGTGCCAGCAGCGTCCTCGCATCAGTAGAGCAGTTCTTC. Its protein is CASSVLASVEQFF.

The gene calls are TRBV6-5 and TRBJ2-2, with 8 bases fitting TRBD2. Germline lookup yields CDR1 MNHEY and CDR2 SVGAGI. This CDR3 spans 15 amino acids. V was clipped by 6 bases and J by 6 bases; unmatched bases: 9. This CDR3 reads CASSRLRLASGELFF. CDR3 coding DNA: TGTGCCAGCAGCCGACTTCGACTAGCGTCCGGGGAGCTGTTTTTT.

The rearrangement joins TRBV18 to TRBJ2-3; maybe TRBD2 (5 bases). Germline V gene lookup returns CDR1 KGHSH and CDR2 LQKENI. This CDR3 region has 16 residues. V lost 3 bases to trimming and J lost 0 bases, with 13 bases between them. The CDR3 loop reads CASSPRVGSSTDTQYF. The DNA for the CDR3 is TGTGCCAGCTCACCGAGGGTCGGATCTAGCACAGATACGCAGTATTTT.

CDR3 residues: CASSLALDRVKRNTIYF. As DNA, the CDR3 is TGTGCCAGCAGCTTAGCGTTGGACAGGGTTAAAAGAAACACCATATATTTT. The chain links TRBV7-2 to TRBJ1-3; TRBD1 agrees at 8 bases. The CDR3 length is 17 residues. The ends lost 0 bases at V and 5 bases at J; junction bases unmatched: 9. Germline loops: CDR1 SGHTA, CDR2 FQGNSA.

The gene calls are TRBV30 and TRBJ2-1; 7 bases align to TRBD2. The V and J ends lost 4 bases and 0 bases, in that order; junction bases with no gene match: 6. The CDR3 has 15 residues. The germline CDR1 and CDR2 sequences are GTSNPN and SVGIG (reference sequence). CDR3 loop: CAWTSGVYSYNEQFF. The CDR3 DNA reads TGTGCCTGGACCAGCGGGGTCTACTCCTACAATGAGCAGTTCTTC.

In its sample, this clone was seen once. This chain joins TRBV7-9 and TRBJ1-1; D is ambiguous. V lost 4 bases, J lost 4 bases, and 28 bases lay in between. The CDR3 is made up of 19 amino acids. Germline V gives CDR1 SEHNR, CDR2 FQNEAQ (reference sequence). Here the CDR3 reads CASSSVTVSERAMGTEAFF. The CDR3, as DNA: TGTGCCAGCAGCTCCGTTACGGTTAGCGAGCGGGCGATGGGCACTGAAGCTTTCTTT.

The chain has TRBV5-4 and TRBJ2-2; 15 nucleotides align to TRBD2. CDR1 is SGHNT, CDR2 YYREEE, per germline (reference sequence). This CDR3 comprises 19 residues. V dropped 4 bases and J dropped 4; count of bases not matched to a gene: 11. The CDR3 here is CASSPSGTSGRWVTGELFF. The CDR3 DNA reads TGTGCCAGCAGCCCCTCCGGGACTAGCGGGAGGTGGGTCACCGGGGAGCTGTTTTTT. Complete variable domain (other parts from reference TRBV5-4 and TRBJ2-2): ETGVTQSPTHLIKTRGQQVTLRCSSQSGHNTVSWYQQALGQGPQFIFQYYREEENGRGNFPPRFSGLQFPNYSSELNVNALELDDSALYLCASSPSGTSGRWVTGELFFGEGSRLTVL.

In this sample, this clone turned up a few times. The chain couples TRBV6-5 to TRBJ2-7; D is undetermined. V was cut by 5 bases and J by 3 bases, with 14 bases left in between. The CDR3 consists of 14 residues. CDR1 and CDR2 from the germline V gene are MNHEY and SVGAGI. The CDR3 sequence: CASSRDPSSYEQYF. As DNA, the CDR3 is TGTGCCAGCAGTCGCGATCCTTCTAGCTACGAGCAGTACTTC.

The chain combines TRBV5-1 with TRBJ1-3; 7 bases line up with TRBD1. There are 15 residues in the CDR3. With V trimmed by 0 bases and J by 1 base, 1 base remained unmatched. CDR1 is SGHRS, CDR2 YFSETQ, per germline. The CDR3 DNA reads as TGCGCCAGCAGCTTGGGGGACAGATCTGGAAACACCATATATTTT. Protein product: CASSLGDRSGNTIYF. Full variable domain (outside the CDR3, taken from reference TRBV5-1 and TRBJ1-3): KAGVTQTPRYLIKTRGQQVTLSCSPISGHRSVSWYQQTPGQGLQFLFEYFSETQRNKGNFPGRFSGRQFSNSRSEMNVSTLELGDSALYLCASSLGDRSGNTIYFGEGSWLTVV.

With regard to this clone: Other DNA variants within this sample encode the same CDR3. The chain recombines TRBV28 with TRBJ2-7; D possibly corresponds to TRBD1 (5 bases). Looked up from germline, CDR1 is MDHEN and CDR2 is SYDVKM. The CDR3 is 13 residues long. V lost 3 bases and J 4 bases, leaving 10 bases between the germline ends. The CDR3 region is CASSLGRAYEQYF. CDR3 nucleotides: TGTGCCAGCAGTTTGGGCAGGGCATACGAGCAGTACTTC.